This TCR beta chain is from a study of post-analysis software for immune sequencing data. Study as a whole: Progressive-relapsing, secondary progressive and relapsing-remitting multiple sclerosis were among the disease courses included. Study outcomes and limitations: Included in a set of about five TRBV segments more frequent in patients than controls were TRBV5-6, TRBV5-1 and TRBV20-1. Significantly lower normalized Chao1 diversity was found in patients with multiple sclerosis relative to controls.

Trimming took 3 bases from V and 4 from J; bases not matched to a gene: 4. Germline V gene sequence: CDR1 LNHDA, CDR2 SQIVND (reference sequence). This CDR3 comprises 14 residues. A word on this clonotype: Its specificity is not known.

TCR beta cDNA libraries included unique molecular identifiers. About 500,000 cDNA molecules were obtained per 1 to 10 million input T cells. TCRdb reprocessed the PCR reads with MiXCR, giving one entry per CDR3 protein. The sample yields approximately 730,000 distinct CDR3 sequences, 30% seen once. The specimen was blood. The chain is built from TRBV19 and TRBJ2-7, with 9 bases aligning to TRBD1. This TCR was sampled from a girl between 5 and 17 years old with multiple sclerosis. The CDR3 loop is CASSMDRGGYEQYF. The CDR3 region has the DNA TGTGCCAGTAGTATGGACAGGGGAGGATACGAGCAGTACTTC.